This T cell receptor (beta chain) was recovered during a study of CD8 T cells in Susac syndrome. V was pared by 4 bases and J by 3 bases, with 12 bases between. CDR3 length equals 13 residues. Germline lookup yields CDR1 SQVTM and CDR2 ANQGSEA. About 0.5 to 1 ug RNA was reverse transcribed with random hexamers. TCRdb ran MiXCR on the immunoSEQ multiplex PCR reads and lists one entry per CDR3 protein. The sample consists of over 300,000 distinct CDR3 sequences, around 90% of them appearing once. Sequenced sample: CD4+ T cells from PBMCs. This sequence originates from a human donor with multiple sclerosis. This chain uses TRBV29-1 with TRBJ1-1, with D possibly matching TRBD1 (5 bases). The DNA for the CDR3 is TGCAGCGTTGTTTGGGGGGTTGACACTGAAGCTTTCTTT. This sequence encodes CSVVWGVDTEAFF.